The 12 T cell receptor beta chains below come from one sample, sequenced in a study of shared clonotypes between healthy human individuals. Measured with immunoSEQ multiplex PCR; TCRdb has only the in-frame clones, and not every one. Of a few million clones in the sample, 93% were seen once. Sequenced input: naive CD4+ T cells from PBMCs. Subset of the sample: CD45RA+ positively selected. These receptors were taken from a man aged 18 to 29 in good health. Some clones in this sample may be carry-over from other donors' samples.

The gene calls are TRBV28 and TRBJ1-2; weak D call: TRBD1 (6 bases). Germline V CDR1 and CDR2: MDHEN, SYDVKM. This CDR3 is 16 amino acids long. The V gene lost 4 bases and the J gene lost 7 bases, with 22 bases spanning the gap. CDR3 loop: CASSSPSVAGGFGYTF. CDR3 DNA sequence: TGTGCCAGCAGTTCCCCGAGCGTGGCGGGGGGCTTTGGCTACACCTTC.

This clone was detected only once. Other DNA sequences within the sample encode an identical CDR3. This chain uses TRBV28 with TRBJ1-1; D ambiguous. The CDR3 contains 13 residues. Germline CDR1 reads MDHEN; CDR2 reads SYDVKM. V shed 8 bases and J shed 3 bases, with 13 bases lying between them. CDR3 loop: CASCSGQDTEAFF. CDR3 DNA sequence: TGTGCCAGCTGCTCAGGCCAGGACACTGAAGCTTTCTTT.

The rearrangement links TRBV28 to TRBJ1-4; D not certain. Germline V gene data show CDR1 as MDHEN and CDR2 as SYDVKM. This CDR3 is built from 13 residues. The V end lost 5 bases, the J end lost 8 bases, and 12 bases lay between the germline ends. CDR3: CASSGVPREKLFF. The DNA for the CDR3 is TGTGCCAGCAGTGGGGTCCCGAGGGAAAAACTGTTTTTT.

The chain joins TRBV28 to TRBJ2-5; 7 bases map to TRBD1. The CDR3 extends over 14 amino acids. Germline CDR1 reads MDHEN; CDR2 reads SYDVKM. Trimming removed 10 bases from V and 9 bases from J; junction bases left unmatched: 17. DNA for the CDR3: TGTGCCACACACACAGGGGCACCTTCGGCTGCCCAGTACTTC. It translates to CATHTGAPSAAQYF. The whole variable domain, filled in from reference TRBV28 and TRBJ2-5, reads DVKVTQSSRYLVKRTGEKVFLECVQDMDHENMFWYRQDPGLGLRLIYFSYDVKMKEKGDIPEGYSVSREKKERFSLILESASTNQTSMYLCATHTGAPSAAQYFGPGTRLLVL.

The chain carries TRBV7-2 and TRBJ2-7; 8 bases are a match to TRBD1. The CDR3 is 14 amino acids. Germline values: CDR1 SGHTA, CDR2 FQGNSA. The ends lost 3 bases at V and 4 bases at J; junction bases unmatched: 5. The DNA of the CDR3 is TGTGCCAGCAGCTTTACAGGGGGGAGGTACGAGCAGTACTTC. Translating gives CASSFTGGRYEQYF.

The V call is TRBV25-1, the J call TRBJ1-2; a weak D match, TRBD1 (5 bases). The CDR3 consists of 13 residues. Trimming stripped 2 bases from V and 2 bases from J, with 6 bases between. The germline V gene has CDR1 MGHDK and CDR2 SYGVNS. CDR3 region: CASSETGNYGYTF. The CDR3 DNA is TGTGCCAGCAGTGAAACAGGCAACTATGGCTACACCTTC.

The chain links TRBV11-2 to TRBJ1-2; TRBD1 agrees at 7 bases. V lost 5 bases, J lost 6 bases, and 15 bases stayed unmatched. This CDR3 comprises 16 residues. Germline lookup yields CDR1 SGHAT and CDR2 FQNNGV. The CDR3 is CASSPSTTGTGHGYTF. The CDR3 DNA follows: TGTGCCAGCAGCCCATCCACGACAGGGACCGGACATGGCTACACCTTC.

V gene TRBV7-3 combines with J gene TRBJ2-2, with 10 nucleotides matching TRBD2. The J segment lost 7 bases and the V segment lost 5 bases, leaving 7 bases of the junction unmatched. This CDR3 is built from 15 residues. Germline assignment: CDR1 SGHTA and CDR2 FQGTGA. The CDR3: CASSPASGRHGELFF. The DNA of the CDR3 is TGTGCCAGCAGCCCCGCTAGCGGGAGACACGGGGAGCTGTTTTTT.

The rearrangement uses TRBV5-1 and TRBJ2-1; maybe TRBD2 (6 bases). There are 14 residues in the CDR3. V was trimmed by 1 base and J by 5 bases, leaving 10 bases between them. Germline V gene sequence: CDR1 SGHRS, CDR2 YFSETQ. CDR3 bases: TGCGCCAGCAGCTTGTCCTTAGCGGACAATGAGCAGTTCTTC. As protein: CASSLSLADNEQFF.

The chain recombines TRBV27 with TRBJ2-7; 7 bases map to TRBD1. The CDR3 extends over 16 amino acids. Germline V gene data show CDR1 as MNHEY and CDR2 as SMNVEV (reference sequence). J was trimmed by 8 bases and V by 4 bases; bases with no gene match: 17. CDR3 residues: CASSSTSGTAAPKQYF. CDR3 DNA: TGTGCCAGCAGTTCGACTTCCGGGACAGCGGCCCCTAAGCAGTACTTC.

This clone was seen once. This chain uses TRBV7-9 with TRBJ2-1; 7 positions agree with TRBD2. CDR1 is SEHNR and CDR2 is FQNEAQ in the germline V gene (reference sequence). There are 13 residues in the CDR3. The V segment lost 5 bases and the J segment 9 bases; nucleotides outside the gene matches: 7. This chain's CDR3 is CASSTRLAIEQFF. The CDR3 bases are TGTGCCAGCAGCACCAGACTAGCAATTGAGCAGTTCTTC.

The J gene is TRBJ2-1, the V gene TRBV4-1; D possibly corresponds to TRBD2 (7 bases). This CDR3 spans 16 amino acids. Trimming pared 1 base from V and 3 bases from J, leaving 13 bases between. The germline V gene has CDR1 MGHRA and CDR2 YSYEKL. The CDR3 nucleotides are TGCGCCAGCAGCCAAGGGGGAGGGGGAGTCTACAATGAGCAGTTCTTC. Encoded protein: CASSQGGGGVYNEQFF.